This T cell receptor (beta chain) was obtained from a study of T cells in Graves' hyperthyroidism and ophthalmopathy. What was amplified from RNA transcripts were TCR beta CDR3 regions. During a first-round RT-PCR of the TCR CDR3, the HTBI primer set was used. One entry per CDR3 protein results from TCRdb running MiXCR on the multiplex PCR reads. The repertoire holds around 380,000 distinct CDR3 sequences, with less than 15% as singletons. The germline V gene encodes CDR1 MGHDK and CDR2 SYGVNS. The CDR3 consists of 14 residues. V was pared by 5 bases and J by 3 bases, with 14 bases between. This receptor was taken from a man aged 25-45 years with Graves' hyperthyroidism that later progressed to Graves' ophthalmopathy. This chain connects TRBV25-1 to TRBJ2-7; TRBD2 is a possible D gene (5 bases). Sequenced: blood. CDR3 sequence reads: CASSPLEGGYEQYF. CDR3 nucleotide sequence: TGTGCCAGCAGTCCCCTCGAGGGCGGCTACGAGCAGTACTTC.